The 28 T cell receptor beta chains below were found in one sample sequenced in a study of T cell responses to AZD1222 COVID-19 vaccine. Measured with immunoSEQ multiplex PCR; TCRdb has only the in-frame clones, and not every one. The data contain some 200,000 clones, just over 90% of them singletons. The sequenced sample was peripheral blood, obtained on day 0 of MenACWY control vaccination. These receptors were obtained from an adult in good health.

CDR3 in amino acids: CASSITNNQPQHF. In DNA form, the CDR3 reads TGTGCCAGTAGTATCACAAACAATCAGCCCCAGCATTTT. The chain employs TRBV19 and TRBJ1-5; D is ambiguous. This CDR3 region has 13 residues. Looked up from germline, CDR1 is LNHDA and CDR2 is SQIVND (reference sequence). Between the trimmed V and J ends, which lost 3 bases and 3 bases, there was a span of 6 bases.

CDR3 sequence reads: CASSASAGPQHF. The CDR3 DNA follows: TGTGCCAGCAGTGCGAGTGCCGGACCCCAGCATTTT. This chain connects TRBV12-3 or TRBV12-4 to TRBJ1-5; D call uncertain. This CDR3 has 12 residues. Trimming removed 5 bases from V and 10 bases from J, with 12 bases in between.

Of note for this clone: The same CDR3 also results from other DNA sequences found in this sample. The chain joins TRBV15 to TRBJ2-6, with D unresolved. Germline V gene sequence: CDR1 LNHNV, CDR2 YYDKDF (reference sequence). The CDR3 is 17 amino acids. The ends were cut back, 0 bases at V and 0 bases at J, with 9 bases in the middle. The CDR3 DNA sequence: TGTGCCACCAGCAGAGAGTGGGTAGACTCTGGGGCCAACGTCCTGACTTTC. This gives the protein CATSREWVDSGANVLTF.

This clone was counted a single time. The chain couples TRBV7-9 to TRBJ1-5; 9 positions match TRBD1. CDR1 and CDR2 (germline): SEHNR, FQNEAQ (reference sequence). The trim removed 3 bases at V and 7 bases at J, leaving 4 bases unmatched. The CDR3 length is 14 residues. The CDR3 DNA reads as TGTGCCAGCAGCTTTGGACAGGGGAGCCAGCCCCAGCATTTT. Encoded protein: CASSFGQGSQPQHF.

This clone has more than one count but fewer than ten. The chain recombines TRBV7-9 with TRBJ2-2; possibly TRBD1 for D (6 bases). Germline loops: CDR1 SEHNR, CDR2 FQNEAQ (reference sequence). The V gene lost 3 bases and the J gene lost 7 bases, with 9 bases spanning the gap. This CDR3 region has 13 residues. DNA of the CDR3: TGTGCCAGCAGCTTGAGGGGGAGCGGGGAGCTGTTTTTT. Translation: CASSLRGSGELFF.

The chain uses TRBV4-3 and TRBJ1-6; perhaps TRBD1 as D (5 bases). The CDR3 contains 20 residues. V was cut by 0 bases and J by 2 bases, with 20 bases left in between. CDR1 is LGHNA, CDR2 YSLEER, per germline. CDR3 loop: CASSQDIGANAEAYNSPLHF. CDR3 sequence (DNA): TGCGCCAGCAGCCAAGACATCGGGGCCAATGCGGAGGCCTATAATTCACCCCTCCACTTT.

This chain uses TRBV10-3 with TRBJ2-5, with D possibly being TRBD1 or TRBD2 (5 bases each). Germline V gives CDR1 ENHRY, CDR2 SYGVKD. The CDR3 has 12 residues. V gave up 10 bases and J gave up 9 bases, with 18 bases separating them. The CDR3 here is CATRDPVRSQYF. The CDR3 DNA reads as TGTGCCACCCGGGACCCCGTAAGGTCCCAGTACTTC.

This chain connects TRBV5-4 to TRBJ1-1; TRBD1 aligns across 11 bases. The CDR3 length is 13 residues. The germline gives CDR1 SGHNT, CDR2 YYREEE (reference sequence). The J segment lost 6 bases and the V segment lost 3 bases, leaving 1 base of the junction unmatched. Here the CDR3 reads CASSWGQGAEAFF. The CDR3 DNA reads TGTGCCAGCAGCTGGGGACAGGGGGCTGAAGCTTTCTTT.

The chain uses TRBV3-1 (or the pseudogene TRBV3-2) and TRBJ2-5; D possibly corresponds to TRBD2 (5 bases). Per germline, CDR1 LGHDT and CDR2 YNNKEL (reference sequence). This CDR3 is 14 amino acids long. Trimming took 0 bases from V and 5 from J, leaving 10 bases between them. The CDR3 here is CASSQDGGTETQYF. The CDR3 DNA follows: TGTGCCAGCAGCCAAGATGGAGGAACGGAGACCCAGTACTTC.

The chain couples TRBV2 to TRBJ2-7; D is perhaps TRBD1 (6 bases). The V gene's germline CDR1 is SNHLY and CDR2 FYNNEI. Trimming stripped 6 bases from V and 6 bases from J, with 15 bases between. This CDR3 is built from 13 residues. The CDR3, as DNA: TGTGCCAGCAGAGCCCAGGGGAAGAGCGAGCAGTACTTC. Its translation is CASRAQGKSEQYF.

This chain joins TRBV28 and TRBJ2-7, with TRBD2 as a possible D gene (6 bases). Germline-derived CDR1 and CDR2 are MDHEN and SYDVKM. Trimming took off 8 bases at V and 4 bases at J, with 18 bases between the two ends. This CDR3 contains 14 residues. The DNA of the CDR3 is TGTGCCAGCGGGTGGCTAGCGAATCTTTACGAGCAGTACTTC. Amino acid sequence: CASGWLANLYEQYF.

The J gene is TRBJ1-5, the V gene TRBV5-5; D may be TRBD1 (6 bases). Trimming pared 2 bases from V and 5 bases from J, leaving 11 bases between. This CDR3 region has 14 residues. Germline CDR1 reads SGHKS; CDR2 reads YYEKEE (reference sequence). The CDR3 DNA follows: TGTGCCAGCAGCTTTCAGGGGCTAGATCAGCCCCAGCATTTT. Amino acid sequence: CASSFQGLDQPQHF.

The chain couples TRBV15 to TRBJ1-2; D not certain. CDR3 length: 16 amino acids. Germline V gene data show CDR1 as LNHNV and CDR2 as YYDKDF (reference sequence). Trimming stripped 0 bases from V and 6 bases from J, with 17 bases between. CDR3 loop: CATSRDRLTDLNGYTF. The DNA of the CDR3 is TGTGCCACCAGCAGAGATCGACTAACCGACCTCAATGGCTACACCTTC.

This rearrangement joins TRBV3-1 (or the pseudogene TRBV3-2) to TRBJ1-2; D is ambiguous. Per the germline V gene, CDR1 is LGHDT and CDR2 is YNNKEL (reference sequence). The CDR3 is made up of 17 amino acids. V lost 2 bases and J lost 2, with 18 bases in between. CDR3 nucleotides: TGTGCCAGCAGCCAATTGGGTAATGCCGGGAGGAACTATGGCTACACCTTC. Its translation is CASSQLGNAGRNYGYTF.

CDR3 region: CASSDWGGEAFF. The CDR3 DNA reads TGTGCCAGCAGTGACTGGGGGGGTGAAGCTTTCTTT. This chain links TRBV2 with TRBJ1-1; weak D call: TRBD1 (5 bases). V lost 3 bases, J lost 7 bases, and 9 bases lay in between. CDR1 is SNHLY, CDR2 FYNNEI, per germline. The CDR3 sequence is 12 residues long.

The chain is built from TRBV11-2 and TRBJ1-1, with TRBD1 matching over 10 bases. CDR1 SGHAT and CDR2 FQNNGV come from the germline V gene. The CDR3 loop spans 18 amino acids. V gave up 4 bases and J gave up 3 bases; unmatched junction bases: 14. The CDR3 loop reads CASSSRRDRGRGYTEAFF. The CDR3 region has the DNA TGTGCCAGCAGCTCCCGACGGGACAGGGGTCGGGGTTACACTGAAGCTTTCTTT.

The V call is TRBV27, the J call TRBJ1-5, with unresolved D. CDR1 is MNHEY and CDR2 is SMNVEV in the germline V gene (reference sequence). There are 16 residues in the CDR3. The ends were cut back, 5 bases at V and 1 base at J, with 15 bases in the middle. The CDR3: CASSTTDPGSNQPQHF. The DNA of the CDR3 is TGTGCCAGCAGTACCACAGACCCAGGCAGCAATCAGCCCCAGCATTTT.

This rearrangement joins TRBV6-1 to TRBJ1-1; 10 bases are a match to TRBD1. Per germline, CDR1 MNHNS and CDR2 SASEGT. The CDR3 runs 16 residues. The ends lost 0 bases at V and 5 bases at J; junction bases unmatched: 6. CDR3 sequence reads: CASSEAGQGLRTEAFF. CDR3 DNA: TGTGCCAGCAGTGAAGCGGGACAGGGGCTCCGTACTGAAGCTTTCTTT.

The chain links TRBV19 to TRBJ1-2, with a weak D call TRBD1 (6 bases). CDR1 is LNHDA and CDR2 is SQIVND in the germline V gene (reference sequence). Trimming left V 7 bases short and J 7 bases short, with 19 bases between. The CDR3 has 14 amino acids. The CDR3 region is CASTPRDIGFGYTF. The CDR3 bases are TGTGCCAGTACCCCCCGGGACATCGGTTTTGGCTACACCTTC.

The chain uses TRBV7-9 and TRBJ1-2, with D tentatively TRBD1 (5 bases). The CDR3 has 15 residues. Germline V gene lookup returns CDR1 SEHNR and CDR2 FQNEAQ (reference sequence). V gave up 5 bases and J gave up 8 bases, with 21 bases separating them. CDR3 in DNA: TGTGCCAGCAGCCCAGTTGGGGCGCGGGAAAAAGGCTACACCTTC. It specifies CASSPVGAREKGYTF.

The CDR3 region is CASSQERDPFRETQYF. The CDR3 nucleotides are TGCGCCAGCAGCCAAGAAAGGGACCCATTCAGGGAGACCCAGTACTTC. V gene TRBV4-1 combines with J gene TRBJ2-5, with D tentatively TRBD1 or TRBD2 (5 bases each). Germline V gene data show CDR1 as MGHRA and CDR2 as YSYEKL. The CDR3 consists of 16 residues. Trimming cost V 0 bases and J 5 bases, with 16 bases left between them.

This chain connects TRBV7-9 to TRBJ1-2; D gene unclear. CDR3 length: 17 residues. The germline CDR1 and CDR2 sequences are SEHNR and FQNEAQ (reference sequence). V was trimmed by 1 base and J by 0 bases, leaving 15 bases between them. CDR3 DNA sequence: TGTGCCAGCAGCTTAGAGACTCTGAGGGTTACTAACTATGGCTACACCTTC. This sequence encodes CASSLETLRVTNYGYTF.

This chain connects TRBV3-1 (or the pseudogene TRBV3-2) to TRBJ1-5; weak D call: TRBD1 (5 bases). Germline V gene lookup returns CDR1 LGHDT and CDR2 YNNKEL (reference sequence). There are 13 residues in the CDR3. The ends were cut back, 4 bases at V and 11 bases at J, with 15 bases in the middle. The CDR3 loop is CASSPRSRGAQHF. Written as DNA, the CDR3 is TGTGCCAGCAGCCCCAGGTCGCGAGGGGCCCAGCATTTT.

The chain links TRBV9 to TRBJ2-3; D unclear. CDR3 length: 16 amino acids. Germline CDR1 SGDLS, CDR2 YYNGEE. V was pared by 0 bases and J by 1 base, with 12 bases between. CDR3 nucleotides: TGTGCCAGCAGCGTAGCTTTGAGACGCGGCACAGATACGCAGTATTTT. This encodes CASSVALRRGTDTQYF. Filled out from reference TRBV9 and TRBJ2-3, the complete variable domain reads DSGVTQTPKHLITATGQRVTLRCSPRSGDLSVYWYQQSLDQGLQFLIQYYNGEERAKGNILERFSAQQFPDLHSELNLSSLELGDSALYFCASSVALRRGTDTQYFGPGTRLTVL.

CDR3 amino acids: CASHDEQGLRVPQHF. CDR3 in DNA: TGTGCCAGCCATGACGAACAGGGATTGAGGGTGCCCCAGCATTTT. The chain has TRBV2 and TRBJ1-5, with D tentatively TRBD1 (6 bases). Trimming removed 8 bases from V and 9 bases from J, with 23 bases in between. Germline values: CDR1 SNHLY, CDR2 FYNNEI. The CDR3 extends over 15 amino acids.

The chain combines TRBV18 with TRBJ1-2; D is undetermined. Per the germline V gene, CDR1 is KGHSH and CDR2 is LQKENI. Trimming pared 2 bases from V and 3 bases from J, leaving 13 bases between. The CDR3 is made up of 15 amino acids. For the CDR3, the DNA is TGTGCCAGCTCACCAAATGCGCCAGCCGACTATGGCTACACCTTC. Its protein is CASSPNAPADYGYTF.

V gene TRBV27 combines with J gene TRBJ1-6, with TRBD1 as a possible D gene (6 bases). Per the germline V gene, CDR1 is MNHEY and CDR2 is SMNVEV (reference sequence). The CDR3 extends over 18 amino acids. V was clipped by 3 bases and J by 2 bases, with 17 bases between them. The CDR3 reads CASSFGQLGSAYNSPLHF. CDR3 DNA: TGTGCCAGCAGTTTCGGACAGCTTGGCTCGGCCTATAATTCACCCCTCCACTTT.

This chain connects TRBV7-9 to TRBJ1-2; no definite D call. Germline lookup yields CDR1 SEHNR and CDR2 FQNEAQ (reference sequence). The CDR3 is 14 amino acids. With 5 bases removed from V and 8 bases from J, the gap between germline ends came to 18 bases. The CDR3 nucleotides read TGTGCCAGCAGCAGTTACGGGGAGGTTCGCGGCTACACCTTC. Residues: CASSSYGEVRGYTF.